One and the same sample provided the 2 T cell receptor beta chains below, sequenced in a study of response to subunit inactivated influenza vaccine. TCRdb used MiXCR to reprocess the RT-PCR reads, holding one entry per CDR3 protein. The sample consists of some 500,000 distinct CDR3 sequences, approximately 17% of them appearing once. Source: CD4+ T cells sorted from PBMCs, taken about 23 months after vaccination. Source of these receptors: a man between 50 and 75 years old who received an inactivated influenza vaccine.

A few counts support this clonotype. The chain is built from TRBV28 and TRBJ2-7; perhaps TRBD1 as D (6 bases). Per the germline V gene, CDR1 is MDHEN and CDR2 is SYDVKM. There are 14 residues in the CDR3. The V end was cut by 2 bases, the J end by 6 bases, with 14 bases between. CDR3 coding DNA: TGTGCCAGCAGTTTACCCAGGGGTGTTAGCGAGCAGTACTTC. Translating it yields CASSLPRGVSEQYF.

The chain joins TRBV10-3 to TRBJ2-5, with D perhaps matching TRBD1 (6 bases). V lost 4 bases, J lost 2 bases, and 11 bases lay in between. The CDR3 consists of 14 residues. Per the germline V gene, CDR1 is ENHRY and CDR2 is SYGVKD. CDR3 sequence: CAISVSRGQETQYF. CDR3 coding DNA: TGTGCCATCAGTGTGAGCAGGGGACAAGAGACCCAGTACTTC.